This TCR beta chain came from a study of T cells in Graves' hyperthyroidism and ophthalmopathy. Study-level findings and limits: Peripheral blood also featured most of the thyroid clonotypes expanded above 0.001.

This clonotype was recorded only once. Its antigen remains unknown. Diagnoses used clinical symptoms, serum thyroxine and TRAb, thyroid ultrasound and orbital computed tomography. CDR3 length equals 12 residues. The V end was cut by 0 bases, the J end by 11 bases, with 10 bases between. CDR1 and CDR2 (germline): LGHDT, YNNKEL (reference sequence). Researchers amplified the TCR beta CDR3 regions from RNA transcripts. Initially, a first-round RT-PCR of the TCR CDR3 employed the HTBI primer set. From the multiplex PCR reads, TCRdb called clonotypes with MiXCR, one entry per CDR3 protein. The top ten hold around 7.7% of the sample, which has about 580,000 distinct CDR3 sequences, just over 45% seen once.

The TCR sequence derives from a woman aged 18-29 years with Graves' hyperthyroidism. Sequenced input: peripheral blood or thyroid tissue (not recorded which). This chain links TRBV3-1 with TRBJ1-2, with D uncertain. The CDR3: CASSQDAGPYTF. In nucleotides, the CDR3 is TGTGCCAGCAGCCAAGACGCAGGACCTTACACCTTC.